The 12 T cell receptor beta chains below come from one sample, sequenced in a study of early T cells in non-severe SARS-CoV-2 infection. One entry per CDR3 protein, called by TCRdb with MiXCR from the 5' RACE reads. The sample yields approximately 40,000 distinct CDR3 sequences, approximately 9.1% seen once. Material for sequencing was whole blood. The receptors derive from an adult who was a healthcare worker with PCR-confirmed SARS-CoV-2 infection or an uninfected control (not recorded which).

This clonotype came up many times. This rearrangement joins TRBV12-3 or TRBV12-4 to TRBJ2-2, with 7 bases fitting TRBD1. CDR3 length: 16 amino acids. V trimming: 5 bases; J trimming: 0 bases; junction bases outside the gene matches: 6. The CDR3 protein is CASSPGQASNTGELFF. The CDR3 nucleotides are TGTGCCAGCAGTCCCGGACAGGCGTCGAACACCGGGGAGCTGTTTTTT.

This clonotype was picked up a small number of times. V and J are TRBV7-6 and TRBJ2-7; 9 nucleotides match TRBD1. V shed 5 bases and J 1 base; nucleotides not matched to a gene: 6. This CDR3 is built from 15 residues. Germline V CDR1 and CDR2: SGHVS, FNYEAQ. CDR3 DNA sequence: TGTGCCAGCAGCACTCGGACAGGGGTATCCTACGAGCAGTACTTC. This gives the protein CASSTRTGVSYEQYF.

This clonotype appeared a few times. The CDR3 protein is CASSSYVPRNEQYF. CDR3 nucleotide sequence: TGTGCCAGCAGCTCTTACGTCCCACGTAACGAGCAGTACTTC. This chain joins TRBV6-6 and TRBJ2-7; D not certain. This CDR3 has 14 residues. Per germline, CDR1 MNHNY and CDR2 SVGAGI (reference sequence). V lost 6 bases and J 5 bases, leaving 17 bases between the germline ends.

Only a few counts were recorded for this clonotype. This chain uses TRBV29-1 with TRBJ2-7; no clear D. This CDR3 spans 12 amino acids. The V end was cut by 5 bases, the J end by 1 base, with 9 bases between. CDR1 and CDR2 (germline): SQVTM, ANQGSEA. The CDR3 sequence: CSVRGLSYEQYF. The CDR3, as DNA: TGCAGCGTTCGCGGCCTTTCCTACGAGCAGTACTTC.

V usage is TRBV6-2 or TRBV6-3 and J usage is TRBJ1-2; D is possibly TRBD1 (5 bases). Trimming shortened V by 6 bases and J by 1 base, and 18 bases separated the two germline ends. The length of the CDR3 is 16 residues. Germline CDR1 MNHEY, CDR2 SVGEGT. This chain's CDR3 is CASSSAGTNLNYGYTF. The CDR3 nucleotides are TGTGCCAGCAGCTCTGCCGGGACCAACCTTAACTATGGCTACACCTTC.

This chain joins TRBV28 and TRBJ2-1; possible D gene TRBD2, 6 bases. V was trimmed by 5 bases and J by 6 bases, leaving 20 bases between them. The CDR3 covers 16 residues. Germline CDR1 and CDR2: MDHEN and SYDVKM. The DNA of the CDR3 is TGTGCCAGCAGTCCCGGAGGAGGGGCTTTCGGCAATGAGCAGTTCTTC. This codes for CASSPGGGAFGNEQFF.

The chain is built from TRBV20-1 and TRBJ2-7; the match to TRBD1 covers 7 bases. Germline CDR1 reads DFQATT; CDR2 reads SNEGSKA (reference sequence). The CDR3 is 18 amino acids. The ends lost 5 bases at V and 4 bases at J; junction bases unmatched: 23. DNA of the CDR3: TGCAGTGCTCTGTATACAGGGGCGACCACGAAATTGCCTTACGAGCAGTACTTC. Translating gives CSALYTGATTKLPYEQYF.

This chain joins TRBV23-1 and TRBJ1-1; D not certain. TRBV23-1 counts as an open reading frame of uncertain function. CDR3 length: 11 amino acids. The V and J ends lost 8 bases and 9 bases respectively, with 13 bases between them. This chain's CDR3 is CASLLPLKAFF. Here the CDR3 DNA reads TGCGCCAGCCTTCTACCTCTTAAAGCTTTCTTT.

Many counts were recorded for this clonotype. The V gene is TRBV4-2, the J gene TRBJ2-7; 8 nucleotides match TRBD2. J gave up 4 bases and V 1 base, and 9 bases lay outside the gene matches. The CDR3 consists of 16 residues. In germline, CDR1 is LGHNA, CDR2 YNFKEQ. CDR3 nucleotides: TGTGCCAGCAGCCAAGCTGCGGGGGGCCAGGGTTACGAGCAGTACTTC. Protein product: CASSQAAGGQGYEQYF.

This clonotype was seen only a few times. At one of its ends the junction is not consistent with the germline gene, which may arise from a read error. Here the CDR3 DNA reads TGTGTCAGCAGCCAAGAAGCGGGACATTATAACTATGGCTACACCTTC. It codes for CVSSQEAGHYNYGYTF. This rearrangement joins TRBV4-2 to TRBJ1-2; D perhaps matches TRBD1 (6 bases). Looked up from germline, CDR1 is LGHNA and CDR2 is YNFKEQ. The CDR3 has 16 residues.

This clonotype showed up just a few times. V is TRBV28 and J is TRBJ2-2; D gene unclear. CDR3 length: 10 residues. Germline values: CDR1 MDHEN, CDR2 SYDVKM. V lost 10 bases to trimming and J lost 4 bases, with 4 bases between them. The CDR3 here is CATSTGELFF. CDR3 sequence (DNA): TGTGCCACCAGCACCGGGGAGCTGTTTTTT.

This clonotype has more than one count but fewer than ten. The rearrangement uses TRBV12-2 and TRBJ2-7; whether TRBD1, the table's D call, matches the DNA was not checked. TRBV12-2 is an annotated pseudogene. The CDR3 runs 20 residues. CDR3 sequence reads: CASRLALTPGTGGVSYEQYF. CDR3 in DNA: TGTGCAAGTCGCTTAGCGCTGACACCCGGGACAGGGGGAGTCTCCTACGAGCAGTACTTC.